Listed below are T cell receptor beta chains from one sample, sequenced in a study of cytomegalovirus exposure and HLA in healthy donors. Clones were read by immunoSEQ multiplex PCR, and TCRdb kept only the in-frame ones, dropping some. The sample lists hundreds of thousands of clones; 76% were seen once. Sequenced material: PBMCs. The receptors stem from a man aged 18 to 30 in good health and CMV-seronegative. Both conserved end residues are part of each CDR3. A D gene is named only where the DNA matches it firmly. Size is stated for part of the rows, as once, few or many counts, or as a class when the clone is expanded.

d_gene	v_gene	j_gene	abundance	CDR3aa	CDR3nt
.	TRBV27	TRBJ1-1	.	CASSWTENTEAFF	TGTGCCAGCAGCTGGACAGAGAACACTGAAGCTTTCTTT
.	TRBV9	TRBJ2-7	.	CASSVGGTSNYEQYF	TGTGCCAGCAGCGTGGGGGGAACTAGCAATTACGAGCAGTACTTC
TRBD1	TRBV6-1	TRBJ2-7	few	CASSGTTGSGIVTTEQYF	TGTGCCAGCAGTGGCACGACAGGGTCGGGGATTGTTACTACCGAGCAGTACTTC
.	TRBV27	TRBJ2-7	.	CASSPPGVSEQYF	TGTGCCAGCAGTCCCCCGGGGGTGAGCGAGCAGTACTTC
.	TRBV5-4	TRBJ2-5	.	CASPGGPGAIMGETQYF	TGTGCCAGCCCAGGAGGTCCGGGAGCTATTATGGGAGAGACCCAGTACTTC
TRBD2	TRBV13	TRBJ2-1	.	CASSPTSGHYNEQFF	TGTGCCAGCAGCCCAACTAGCGGACACTACAATGAGCAGTTCTTC
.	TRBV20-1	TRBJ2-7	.	CSATAGFEQYF	TGCAGTGCTACGGCGGGGTTCGAGCAGTACTTC
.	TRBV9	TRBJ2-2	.	CASSHPDGANTGELFF	TGTGCCAGCAGCCACCCAGACGGGGCGAACACCGGGGAGCTGTTTTTT
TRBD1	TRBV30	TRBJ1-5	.	CAWSVRGQGHQPQHF	TGTGCCTGGAGTGTACGGGGACAGGGCCATCAGCCCCAGCATTTT
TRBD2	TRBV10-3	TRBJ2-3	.	CAIISGTAGDTQYF	TGTGCCATCATTAGCGGGACTGCCGGAGATACGCAGTATTTT
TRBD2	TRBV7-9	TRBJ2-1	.	CASMTSTSGSTEQFF	TGTGCCAGCATGACGTCGACTAGCGGGAGTACTGAGCAGTTCTTC
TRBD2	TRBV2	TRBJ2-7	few	CASSLAGGYEQYF	TGTGCCAGCAGTCTAGCGGGAGGGTACGAGCAGTACTTC
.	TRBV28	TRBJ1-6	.	CASSPPGGVSNSPLHF	TGTGCCAGCAGTCCACCCGGTGGAGTTTCTAATTCACCCCTCCACTTT
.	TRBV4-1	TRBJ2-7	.	CASSQDQGGRTLTYEQYF	TGCGCCAGCAGCCAAGATCAAGGAGGTCGGACGTTGACCTACGAGCAGTACTTC
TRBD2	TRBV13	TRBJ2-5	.	CASSLGLAGVYRGETQYF	TGTGCCAGCAGCTTAGGGCTAGCGGGAGTCTATCGGGGAGAGACCCAGTACTTC
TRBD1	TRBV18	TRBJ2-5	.	CASSPGGAEAQYF	TGTGCCAGCTCCCCAGGGGGCGCGGAGGCCCAGTACTTC
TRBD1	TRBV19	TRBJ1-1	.	CASSPGTGHLQSMNTEAFF	TGTGCCAGTAGTCCCGGGACAGGTCATCTACAAAGCATGAACACTGAAGCTTTCTTT
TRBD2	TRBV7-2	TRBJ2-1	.	CASSFPRGGALVGNEQFF	TGTGCCAGCAGCTTCCCCCGGGGAGGGGCGTTGGTAGGAAATGAGCAGTTCTTC
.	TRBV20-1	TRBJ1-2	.	CSSSGNGYTF	TGCAGCTCATCAGGGAATGGCTACACCTTC
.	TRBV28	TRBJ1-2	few	CASSGLNYGYTF	TGTGCCAGCAGTGGACTGAACTATGGCTACACCTTC
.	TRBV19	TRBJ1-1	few	CASSMRGGNTEAFF	TGTGCCAGTAGTATGCGGGGGGGAAACACTGAAGCTTTCTTT
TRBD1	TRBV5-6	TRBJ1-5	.	CASSRDRQQPQHF	TGTGCCAGCAGCAGGGACAGGCAACAGCCCCAGCATTTT
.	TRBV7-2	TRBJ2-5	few	CASSLNYGGQETQYF	TGTGCCAGCAGCCTAAACTACGGGGGACAGGAGACCCAGTACTTC
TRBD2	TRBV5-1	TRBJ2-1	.	CASSSSSGRASYNEQFF	TGCGCCAGCAGCTCCTCAAGCGGGAGGGCCTCCTACAATGAGCAGTTCTTC
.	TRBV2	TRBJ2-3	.	CASSEGTHTSTDTQYF	TGTGCCAGCAGTGAAGGGACACACACTAGCACAGATACGCAGTATTTT
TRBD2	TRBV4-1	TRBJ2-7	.	CASSQDPPLGGRNYEQYF	TGCGCCAGCAGCCAAGACCCCCCCCTGGGCGGGAGGAACTACGAGCAGTACTTC
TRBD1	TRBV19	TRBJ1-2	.	CASRTHLRDSLYGYTF	TGTGCCAGTAGGACCCACCTCCGGGACAGTCTCTATGGCTACACCTTC
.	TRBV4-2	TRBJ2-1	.	CASSQGRGFPINEQFF	TGTGCCAGCAGCCAAGGCCGGGGATTTCCTATTAATGAGCAGTTCTTC
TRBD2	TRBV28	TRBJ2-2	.	CASSLSGVGELFF	TGTGCCAGCAGCCTAAGCGGGGTCGGGGAGCTGTTTTTT
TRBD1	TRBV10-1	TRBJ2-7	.	CASSSGQGTYEQYF	TGCGCCAGCAGTTCGGGACAGGGGACCTACGAGCAGTACTTC
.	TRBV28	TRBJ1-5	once	CASSAGPNQPQHF	TGTGCCAGCAGTGCAGGGCCCAATCAGCCCCAGCATTTT
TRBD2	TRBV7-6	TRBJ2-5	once	CASSLVAGAGETQYF	TGTGCCAGCAGCTTAGTTGCGGGAGCGGGGGAGACCCAGTACTTC
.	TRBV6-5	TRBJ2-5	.	CANSYERSGTQYF	TGTGCCAACAGTTACGAGCGGAGTGGGACCCAGTACTTC
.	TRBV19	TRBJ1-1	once	CASSIRRLTTFEGTEAFF	TGTGCCAGTAGTATTCGACGGTTGACGACATTCGAGGGCACTGAAGCTTTCTTT
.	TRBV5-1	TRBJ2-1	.	CASSQFKNYPGMEINEQFF	TGCGCCAGCAGCCAATTCAAAAACTACCCCGGTATGGAGATCAATGAGCAGTTCTTC
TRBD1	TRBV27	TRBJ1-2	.	CASSRDSLYGYTF	TGTGCCAGCAGTCGGGACAGCCTCTATGGCTACACCTTC
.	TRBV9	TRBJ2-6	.	CASSGRVGANVLTF	TGTGCCAGCAGCGGCAGGGTTGGGGCCAACGTCCTGACTTTC
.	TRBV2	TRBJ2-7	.	CASRQQGAADEQYF	TGTGCCAGCAGACAACAGGGAGCAGCGGACGAGCAGTACTTC
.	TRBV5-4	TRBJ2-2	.	CASSSYQGRGPGPAGELFF	TGTGCCAGCAGCTCGTACCAGGGGCGGGGGCCCGGGCCCGCCGGGGAGCTGTTTTTT
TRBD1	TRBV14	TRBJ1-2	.	CASSQGTGLDYGYTF	TGTGCCAGCAGCCAAGGGACAGGGCTTGACTATGGCTACACCTTC
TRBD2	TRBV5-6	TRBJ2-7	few	CASSTSGRAYEQYF	TGTGCCAGCAGCACTAGCGGGAGGGCCTACGAGCAGTACTTC
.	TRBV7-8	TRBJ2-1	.	CASSFGQGRKYEQFF	TGTGCCAGCAGCTTTGGGCAGGGAAGAAAGTATGAGCAGTTCTTC
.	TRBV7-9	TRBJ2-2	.	CASSPKSGWTGELFF	TGTGCCAGCAGCCCCAAGTCCGGGTGGACCGGGGAGCTGTTTTTT
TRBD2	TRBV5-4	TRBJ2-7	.	CASSSGTSGRAVGREQYF	TGTGCCAGCAGCTCGGGGACTAGCGGGAGGGCCGTGGGGCGGGAGCAGTACTTC
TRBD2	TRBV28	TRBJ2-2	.	CASMTSGSTGELFF	TGTGCCAGCATGACTAGCGGGTCCACCGGGGAGCTGTTTTTT
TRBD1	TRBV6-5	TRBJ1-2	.	CASSYNPGQGVHGYTF	TGTGCCAGCAGTTATAACCCGGGACAGGGGGTTCATGGCTACACCTTC
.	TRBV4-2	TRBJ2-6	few	CASSQDPVVTGANVLTF	TGTGCCAGCAGCCAAGATCCGGTGGTAACTGGGGCCAACGTCCTGACTTTC
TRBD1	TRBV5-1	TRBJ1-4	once	CASSYRQGWDEKLFF	TGCGCCAGCAGCTACCGACAGGGTTGGGATGAAAAACTGTTTTTT
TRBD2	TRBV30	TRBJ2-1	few	CAWKAGGQEPNNEQFF	TGTGCCTGGAAGGCGGGAGGGCAAGAACCAAACAATGAGCAGTTCTTC
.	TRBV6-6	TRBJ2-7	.	CASSYSPGGHEQYF	TGTGCCAGCAGTTACTCCCCAGGTGGTCACGAGCAGTACTTC
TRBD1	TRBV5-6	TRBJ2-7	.	CASSFYRGQDEQYF	TGTGCCAGCAGCTTTTACAGGGGGCAGGACGAGCAGTACTTC
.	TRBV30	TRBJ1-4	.	CAWDMGAGVNEKLFF	TGTGCCTGGGATATGGGCGCGGGGGTTAATGAAAAACTGTTTTTT
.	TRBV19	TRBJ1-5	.	CASSIAQGNNQPQHF	TGTGCCAGTAGTATCGCACAGGGAAACAATCAGCCCCAGCATTTT
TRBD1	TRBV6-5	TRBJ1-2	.	CASSPLFWDRNGYTF	TGTGCCAGCAGCCCACTTTTTTGGGACAGGAACGGCTACACCTTC
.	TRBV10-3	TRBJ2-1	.	CASSYSGNEQFF	TGTGCCAGCAGTTACTCCGGCAATGAGCAGTTCTTC
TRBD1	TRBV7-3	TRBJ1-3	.	CASSYNSRDRGNTIYF	TGTGCCAGCAGCTACAACTCCCGGGACAGGGGAAACACCATATATTTT
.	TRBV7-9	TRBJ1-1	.	CASSLLIGVPFF	TGTGCCAGCAGCTTATTGATTGGAGTCCCTTTCTTT
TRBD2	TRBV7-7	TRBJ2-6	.	CAGGGSGANVLTF	TGTGCTGGGGGGGGCTCTGGGGCCAACGTCCTGACTTTC
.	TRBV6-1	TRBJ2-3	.	CASSAGRGRTDTQYF	TGTGCCAGCAGTGCTGGCAGGGGTCGCACAGATACGCAGTATTTT
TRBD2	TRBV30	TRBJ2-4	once	CAWSVRGEWAKNIQYF	TGTGCCTGGAGTGTACGGGGGGAGTGGGCCAAAAACATTCAGTACTTC